This TCR beta chain was documented in a study of T cell responses to AZD1222 COVID-19 vaccine. Germline CDR1 SGHAT, CDR2 FQNNGV. The junction had 6 bases not matched to a gene; V was cut back by 5 bases and J by 1 base. The length of the CDR3 is 15 residues. With regard to this clone: Its target is not known.

Study outcomes and limitations: Breadth and depth of Spike-specific TCRs rose after two AZD1222 doses. Donors were mostly white British, more females; clonal diversity possibly underestimated.

Libraries were prepared by immunoSEQ multiplex PCR; TCRdb keeps only in-frame clonotypes and omits some of them. In the table there are more than 90,000 clones, around 84% of which are singletons. This TCR came from an adult in good health. The chain joins TRBV11-2 to TRBJ1-1, with TRBD1 matching 8 bases. The material sequenced was peripheral blood, taken on day 0 of AZD1222 vaccination. CDR3 amino acids: CASSASGTGNTEAFF. In nucleotides, the CDR3 is TGTGCCAGCAGCGCTTCCGGGACAGGGAACACTGAAGCTTTCTTT.